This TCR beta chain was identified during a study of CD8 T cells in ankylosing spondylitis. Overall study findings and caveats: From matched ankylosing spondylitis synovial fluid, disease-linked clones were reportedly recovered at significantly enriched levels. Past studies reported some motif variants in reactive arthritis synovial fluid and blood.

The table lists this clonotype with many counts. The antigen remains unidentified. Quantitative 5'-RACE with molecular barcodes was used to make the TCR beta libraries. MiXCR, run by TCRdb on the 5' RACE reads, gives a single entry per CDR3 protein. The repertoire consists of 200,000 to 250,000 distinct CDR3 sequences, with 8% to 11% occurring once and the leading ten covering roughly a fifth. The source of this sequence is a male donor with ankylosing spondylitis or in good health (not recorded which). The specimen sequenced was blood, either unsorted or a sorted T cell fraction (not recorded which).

In DNA, the CDR3 is TGCAGTGCTAGACTGCGGGGGGGAAACTACGAGCAGTACTTC. Amino acid sequence: CSARLRGGNYEQYF. This chain connects TRBV20-1 to TRBJ2-7; 9 nucleotides match TRBD2. CDR1 and CDR2 from the germline V gene are DFQATT and SNEGSKA (reference sequence). The CDR3 extends over 14 amino acids. V shed 2 bases and J 3 bases; nucleotides not matched to a gene: 5.